The 19 T cell receptor beta chains below come from one sample, sequenced in a study of T-cell reconstitution after alpha-beta-depleted transplantation in children listed by TCRdb under 2016. Library preparation was by PCR. Sequencing relied on an Illumina HiSeq 2500. TCR library preparation used molecular barcoding, with unique molecular identifiers applied to normalize quantification of the TCRbeta repertoire. TCRdb reworked the public reads: Q25 trimming with fastp, MiXCR clone assembly, productive beta chains retained. Every entry covers one CDR3 protein and lists the most common genes and DNA from its rows. The sample table holds around 800,000 distinct CDR3 sequences, of which 16% were seen once. The ten largest clones capture about 4.6% of the sample. The treatment or condition label, read with the paper, signifies: allogeneic hematopoietic cell transplantation with graft depleted of TCRalphabeta T cells and CD19 B cells.

This specimen was PBMCs, mostly from graft donor cells, taken 360 days after TCRalphabeta/CD19-depleted stem cell transplant. These receptors were taken from a male patient between 5 and 17 years old who had a stem cell transplant for acute lymphoblastic leukemia, so the T cells may come from the graft donor.

This clonotype has just a few counts. As DNA, the CDR3 is TGCGCCAGCAGAACGGGGGCTAATCAGCCCCAGCATTTT. This codes for CASRTGANQPQHF. The V call is TRBV5-1, the J call TRBJ1-5; possible D gene TRBD1, 6 bases. The ends were cut back, 5 bases at V and 4 bases at J, with 10 bases in the middle. CDR1 is SGHRS, CDR2 YFSETQ, per germline. The CDR3 length is 13 residues. The variable domain in full, completed from reference TRBV5-1 and TRBJ1-5, reads KAGVTQTPRYLIKTRGQQVTLSCSPISGHRSVSWYQQTPGQGLQFLFEYFSETQRNKGNFPGRFSGRQFSNSRSEMNVSTLELGDSALYLCASRTGANQPQHFGDGTRLSIL.

Only a few counts were recorded for this clonotype. The chain uses TRBV5-1 and TRBJ2-1, with D hard to call. From germline, CDR1 is SGHRS and CDR2 YFSETQ. The CDR3 is made up of 14 amino acids. Trimming shortened V by 3 bases and J by 6 bases, and 13 bases separated the two germline ends. The CDR3 DNA is TGCGCCAGCAGCTCACTACGATGGGGCAATGAGCAGTTCTTC. The encoded protein is CASSSLRWGNEQFF.

This clonotype was recorded many times. J is TRBJ2-1 and V is TRBV28; D remains unclear. CDR3 length: 15 residues. Germline lookup yields CDR1 MDHEN and CDR2 SYDVKM. V lost 3 bases to trimming and J lost 0 bases, with 9 bases between them. CDR3 in DNA: TGTGCCAGCAGTTTGCCGCGGAGCTCCTACAATGAGCAGTTCTTC. It translates to CASSLPRSSYNEQFF.

V is TRBV2 and J is TRBJ2-7, with 7 nucleotides matching TRBD2. V shed 8 bases, J shed 3 bases, and the junction held 10 bases outside the gene matches. The CDR3 covers 14 residues. In germline, CDR1 is SNHLY, CDR2 FYNNEI. The CDR3 DNA reads as TGTGCCAGCGGGCAGTACGGGGGGAACTACGAGCAGTACTTC. It is translated as CASGQYGGNYEQYF.

V is TRBV6-5 and J is TRBJ2-1; D is uncertain. The V end lost 2 bases, the J end lost 9 bases, and 14 bases lay between the germline ends. Germline V gene sequence: CDR1 MNHEY, CDR2 SVGAGI. This CDR3 has 14 amino acids. The CDR3 loop is CASSYHDSWGEQFF. The CDR3 DNA is TGTGCCAGCAGTTACCATGACTCCTGGGGTGAGCAGTTCTTC.

The rearrangement joins TRBV20-1 to TRBJ2-7, with D tentatively TRBD2 (5 bases). V was trimmed by 2 bases and J by 2 bases, leaving 16 bases between them. The CDR3 sequence is 15 residues long. Germline loops: CDR1 DFQATT, CDR2 SNEGSKA (reference sequence). The CDR3 protein is CSARRKGPSPYEQYF. In nucleotides, the CDR3 is TGCAGTGCTAGAAGGAAAGGGCCTAGCCCCTACGAGCAGTACTTC.

The sample holds many counts of this clonotype. The chain uses TRBV13 and TRBJ2-5; 11 nucleotides line up with TRBD2. Germline CDR1 is PRHDT and CDR2 is FYEKMQ (reference sequence). V was clipped by 5 bases and J by 2 bases; unmatched bases: 4. The CDR3 totals 15 residues. The CDR3: CASSLLAGAQETQYF. The CDR3 coding sequence is TGTGCCAGCAGCCTACTAGCGGGAGCTCAAGAGACCCAGTACTTC.

This clonotype was seen more than once but under ten times. The CDR3 here is CASSQEEILGVPYTEAFF. The CDR3 DNA sequence: TGCGCCAGCAGCCAAGAGGAAATCTTAGGGGTCCCCTACACTGAAGCTTTCTTT. The chain uses TRBV4-1 and TRBJ1-1, with D perhaps matching TRBD1 (5 bases). CDR3 length equals 18 residues. Germline V gene lookup returns CDR1 MGHRA and CDR2 YSYEKL. The V gene lost 0 bases and the J gene lost 3 bases, with 20 bases spanning the gap.

The genes are TRBV24-1 and TRBJ2-3; TRBD1 matches at 7 bases. V lost 4 bases to trimming and J lost 0 bases; unmatched junction nucleotides: 3. Germline CDR1 and CDR2: KGHDR and SFDVKD. This CDR3 has 15 residues. The CDR3 reads CATSDRTGSTDTQYF. CDR3 sequence (DNA): TGTGCCACCAGTGACAGGACAGGAAGCACAGATACGCAGTATTTT.

This clonotype has a handful of counts. The CDR3 nucleotides are TGTGCCAGCAGCCAGGCGGCGGGCCGTGGAAACACCATATATTTT. Translated, it gives CASSQAAGRGNTIYF. The V and J genes are TRBV3-1 and TRBJ1-3; D uncertain. This CDR3 spans 15 amino acids. Trimming stripped 3 bases from V and 3 bases from J, with 12 bases between. The germline gives CDR1 LGHDT, CDR2 YNNKEL (reference sequence).

This rearrangement joins TRBV7-9 to TRBJ2-1, with 8 bases identical to TRBD1. CDR1 SEHNR and CDR2 FQNEAQ come from the germline V gene (reference sequence). The CDR3 loop spans 16 amino acids. The ends lost 6 bases at V and 1 base at J; junction bases unmatched: 8. CDR3 in DNA: TGTGCCAGCAGTCCTACAGGGGGTCTATCCTACAATGAGCAGTTCTTC. Protein sequence: CASSPTGGLSYNEQFF.

The CDR3 is CASSWSGESNQPQHF. The CDR3 DNA follows: TGTGCCAGCAGTTGGTCAGGGGAGAGCAATCAGCCCCAGCATTTT. The chain employs TRBV7-9 and TRBJ1-5, with D maybe TRBD1 (6 bases). This CDR3 spans 15 amino acids. Trimming cost V 6 bases and J 1 base, with 13 bases left between them. CDR1 is SEHNR, CDR2 FQNEAQ, per germline (reference sequence).

This clonotype has just a few counts. The chain couples TRBV12-3 or TRBV12-4 to TRBJ2-5, with TRBD1 matching 9 bases. The length of the CDR3 is 17 residues. The trim removed 5 bases at V and 6 bases at J, leaving 16 bases unmatched. Written as DNA, the CDR3 is TGTGCCAGCAGTCTCAACAGGGGGGGACAGGGAGGGAAGACCCAGTACTTC. It translates to CASSLNRGGQGGKTQYF.

The table lists this clonotype with a count of one. This chain uses TRBV9 with TRBJ2-7; 10 bases fit TRBD2. Germline V CDR1 and CDR2: SGDLS, YYNGEE. Unmatched junction bases numbered 25, after V lost 1 base and J lost 9 bases. The CDR3 is made up of 20 amino acids. The CDR3 is CASSVTEAGLAGVPGHGQYF. The CDR3 region has the DNA TGTGCCAGCAGCGTAACGGAGGCCGGCCTAGCGGGGGTCCCCGGTCATGGGCAGTACTTC.

This clonotype has ten or more counts. The genes are TRBV12-3 or TRBV12-4 and TRBJ2-5; 7 nucleotides match TRBD2. The CDR3 covers 15 residues. Trimming at V came to 4 bases and at J to 2 bases, leaving 7 bases not matched to a gene. The CDR3 sequence is CASSSHGRDQETQYF. The CDR3, as DNA: TGTGCCAGCAGTTCTCATGGGAGGGATCAAGAGACCCAGTACTTC.

This clonotype was seen more than once but under ten times. CDR3 protein: CSARAWDTQYF. The CDR3 DNA sequence: TGCAGTGCTAGAGCGTGGGATACGCAGTATTTT. The gene calls are TRBV20-1 and TRBJ2-3; D uncertain. The CDR3 length is 11 residues. V lost 1 base and J 6 bases, leaving 5 bases between the germline ends. Germline CDR1 DFQATT, CDR2 SNEGSKA (reference sequence).

V and J are TRBV5-1 and TRBJ2-6, with 10 bases aligning to TRBD1. Germline CDR1 SGHRS, CDR2 YFSETQ. This CDR3 comprises 16 residues. Trimming cost V 7 bases and J 1 base; bases outside gene matches: 5. The CDR3: CASARQGASGANVLTF. In DNA, the CDR3 is TGCGCCAGCGCGAGACAGGGGGCGTCTGGGGCCAACGTCCTGACTTTC.

This clonotype was counted only a few times. CDR3 sequence (DNA): TGTGCCAGCTCACCACCGGTAGAGACCCAGTACTTC. It is translated as CASSPPVETQYF. This rearrangement joins TRBV18 to TRBJ2-5; D call uncertain. Per germline, CDR1 KGHSH and CDR2 LQKENI. Trimming removed 0 bases from V and 4 bases from J, with 3 bases in between. The length of the CDR3 is 12 residues.

This clonotype was seen at least ten times. This chain connects TRBV10-3 to TRBJ2-3, with D maybe TRBD2 (6 bases). Germline CDR1 is ENHRY and CDR2 is SYGVKD. V dropped 3 bases and J dropped 1 base, with 14 bases sitting between them. This CDR3 comprises 16 residues. The CDR3 DNA reads as TGTGCCATCAGTGACCCCGGGGGTCCTGGCACAGATACGCAGTATTTT. This gives the protein CAISDPGGPGTDTQYF.